These 8 T cell receptor beta chains share one sample of origin, sequenced in a study of neurological immune-mediated disorders (dated by TCRdb to the late 2010s). Preparation of the library involved 5' RACE. Sequencing was carried out with an Illumina HiSeq 2500. TCRdb reanalyzed the raw reads on its own, using fastp at Q25 for trimming and MiXCR for clone calling, and kept in-frame beta chains. Under each unique CDR3 protein, matching rows form one entry showing the most common genes and DNA. The sample table shows approximately 82,000 distinct CDR3 sequences, and around an eighth are seen once. The top ten clonotypes cover approximately 6.8% of the sample. Sequenced material: PBMCs. These receptors were obtained from a woman between 50 and 59 years old in good health.

Many counts were recorded for this clonotype. The CDR3 nucleotides read TGTGCCAGCAGCCAAGCTTCACGGGGGGCAAATGAAAAACTGTTTTTT. Its protein is CASSQASRGANEKLFF. The chain couples TRBV3-1 to TRBJ1-4; perhaps TRBD1 as D (6 bases). The germline V gene encodes CDR1 LGHDT and CDR2 YNNKEL (reference sequence). Trimming removed 1 base at V and 5 bases at J, with 14 bases between. The CDR3 spans 16 residues.

This clonotype was seen a few times. The CDR3 spells CSAREVPGVGANVLTF. The CDR3 nucleotides are TGCAGTGCTAGAGAAGTGCCGGGGGTGGGGGCCAACGTCCTGACTTTC. The chain employs TRBV20-1 and TRBJ2-6; possible D gene TRBD2, 6 bases. Germline V CDR1 and CDR2: DFQATT, SNEGSKA (reference sequence). Trimming took off 0 bases at V and 4 bases at J, with 13 bases between the two ends. CDR3 length: 16 residues.

This clonotype was seen many times. V gene TRBV20-1 combines with J gene TRBJ2-3; D is uncertain. The CDR3 loop spans 15 amino acids. Looked up from germline, CDR1 is DFQATT and CDR2 is SNEGSKA (reference sequence). V shed 2 bases and J shed 0 bases, with 12 bases lying between them. As DNA, the CDR3 is TGCAGTGCTAGACCTGCGACCACAAGCACAGATACGCAGTATTTT. Its protein product is CSARPATTSTDTQYF.

This clonotype has at least ten counts. The chain recombines TRBV5-1 with TRBJ2-2, with TRBD2 identical over 13 bases. Germline-derived CDR1 and CDR2 are SGHRS and YFSETQ. The J segment lost 4 bases and the V segment lost 5 bases, leaving 8 bases of the junction unmatched. CDR3 length: 17 residues. Written as DNA, the CDR3 is TGCGCCAGCAGTCCCGGACTAGCGGGAGTCGGCACCGGGGAGCTGTTTTTT. As protein: CASSPGLAGVGTGELFF.

There are many counts of this clonotype. The gene calls are TRBV3-1 and TRBJ1-1; tentative D call: TRBD1 (6 bases). This CDR3 contains 16 residues. V lost 4 bases, J lost 0 bases, and 15 bases lay in between. Germline V gives CDR1 LGHDT, CDR2 YNNKEL (reference sequence). CDR3 DNA: TGTGCCAGCAGCCTACGGGGCAGGGGAATGAACACTGAAGCTTTCTTT. Its protein product is CASSLRGRGMNTEAFF. Based on the CDR3 plus reference TRBV3-1 and TRBJ1-1, the full variable domain is DTAVSQTPKYLVTQMGNDKSIKCEQNLGHDTMYWYKQDSKKFLKIMFSYNNKELIINETVPNRFSPKSPDKAHLNLHINSLELGDSAVYFCASSLRGRGMNTEAFFGQGTRLTVV.

This clonotype was counted ten times or more. The V and J genes are TRBV5-1 and TRBJ1-1; D is uncertain. The CDR3 length is 15 residues. Trimming pared 0 bases from V and 2 bases from J, leaving 11 bases between. The V gene's germline CDR1 is SGHRS and CDR2 YFSETQ. The chain's CDR3 is CASSLVDPTNTEAFF. CDR3 sequence (DNA): TGCGCCAGCAGCTTGGTAGACCCAACAAACACTGAAGCTTTCTTT.

The CDR3 spells CANTPGGLTDTQYF. CDR3 coding DNA: TGTGCCAATACCCCGGGAGGATTAACAGATACGCAGTATTTT. The gene calls are TRBV6-1 and TRBJ2-3, with 7 bases aligning to TRBD2. V was pared by 10 bases and J by 3 bases, with 10 bases of the junction left unmatched. From germline, CDR1 is MNHNS and CDR2 SASEGT. This CDR3 is built from 14 residues.

This chain connects TRBV6-5 to TRBJ2-2; D tentatively fits TRBD1 or TRBD2 (6 bases each). CDR1 and CDR2 (germline): MNHEY, SVGAGI. Trimming pared 8 bases from V and 0 bases from J, leaving 16 bases between. This CDR3 contains 16 residues. This chain's CDR3 is CASRRGQFTNTGELFF. The CDR3 bases are TGTGCCAGCCGCCGGGGGCAGTTTACGAACACCGGGGAGCTGTTTTTT.